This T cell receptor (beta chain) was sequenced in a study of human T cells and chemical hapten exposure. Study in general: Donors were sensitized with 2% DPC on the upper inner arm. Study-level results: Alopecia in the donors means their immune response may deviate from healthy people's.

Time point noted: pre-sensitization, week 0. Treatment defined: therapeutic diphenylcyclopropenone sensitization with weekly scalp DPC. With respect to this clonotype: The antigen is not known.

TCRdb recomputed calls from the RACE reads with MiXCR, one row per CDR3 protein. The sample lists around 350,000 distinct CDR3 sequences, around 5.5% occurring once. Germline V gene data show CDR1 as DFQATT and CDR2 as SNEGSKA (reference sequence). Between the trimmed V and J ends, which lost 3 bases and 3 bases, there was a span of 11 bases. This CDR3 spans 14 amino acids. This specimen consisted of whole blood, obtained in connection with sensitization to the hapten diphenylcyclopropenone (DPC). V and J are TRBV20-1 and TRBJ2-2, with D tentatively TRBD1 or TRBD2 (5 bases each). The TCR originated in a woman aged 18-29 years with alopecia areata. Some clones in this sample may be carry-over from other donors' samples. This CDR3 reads CSASIWGYTGELFF. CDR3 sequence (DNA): TGCAGTGCTAGTATTTGGGGGTACACCGGGGAGCTGTTTTTT.